What follows are 7 T cell receptor beta chains derived from one specimen sequenced in a study of cytomegalovirus exposure and HLA in healthy donors. Profiling relied on immunoSEQ multiplex PCR, and the TCRdb table lists in-frame clones only, not all of them. The sample lists 150,000 to 200,000 clones, about nine tenths seen once, with 5% to 7% in the top ten. The sample consisted of PBMCs. The source of these receptors is a young woman in good health and CMV-seronegative.

The rearrangement uses TRBV7-2 and TRBJ1-5, with TRBD1 identical over 9 bases. There are 16 residues in the CDR3. The trim removed 1 base at V and 4 bases at J, leaving 5 bases unmatched. Looked up from germline, CDR1 is SGHTA and CDR2 is FQGNSA. For the CDR3, the DNA is TGTGCCAGCAGCTTAGAGGGAGACAGGGGGAATCAGCCCCAGCATTTT. Protein sequence: CASSLEGDRGNQPQHF.

V usage is TRBV9 and J usage is TRBJ2-5, with D perhaps TRBD1 (6 bases). Looked up from germline, CDR1 is SGDLS and CDR2 is YYNGEE. The CDR3 extends over 16 amino acids. Trimming pared 3 bases from V and 4 bases from J, leaving 19 bases between. Here the CDR3 reads CASSGGLTGGVETQYF. DNA for the CDR3: TGTGCCAGCAGCGGGGGTTTGACAGGTGGGGTAGAGACCCAGTACTTC. The full variable domain, rest sourced from reference TRBV9 and TRBJ2-5, is DSGVTQTPKHLITATGQRVTLRCSPRSGDLSVYWYQQSLDQGLQFLIQYYNGEERAKGNILERFSAQQFPDLHSELNLSSLELGDSALYFCASSGGLTGGVETQYFGPGTRLLVL.

CDR3: CASSFDVQGPEAFF. In nucleotides, the CDR3 is TGCGCCAGCAGCTTCGACGTACAGGGACCTGAAGCTTTCTTT. The chain uses TRBV5-1 and TRBJ1-1; weak D call: TRBD1 (6 bases). The CDR3 consists of 14 residues. The V and J ends lost 2 bases and 6 bases respectively, with 14 bases between them. CDR1 and CDR2 (germline): SGHRS, YFSETQ.

The chain couples TRBV28 to TRBJ2-1, with D unresolved. Trimming cost V 8 bases and J 9 bases, with 14 bases left between them. Germline V gives CDR1 MDHEN, CDR2 SYDVKM. This CDR3 region has 12 residues. CDR3 sequence (DNA): TGTGCCAGCCTGTGGCCGACCGGTGAGCAGTTCTTC. Its translation: CASLWPTGEQFF.

The rearrangement links TRBV7-8 to TRBJ1-1; possibly TRBD1 for D (6 bases). Trimming removed 2 bases from V and 6 bases from J, with 13 bases in between. Germline CDR1 SGHVS, CDR2 FQNEAQ. The CDR3 runs 14 residues. The CDR3 DNA is TGTGCCAGCAGCTTACGAACAGGGTACGCTGAAGCTTTCTTT. This translates into CASSLRTGYAEAFF.

CDR3 region: CASSLVPGGVYETQYF. In DNA form, the CDR3 reads TGTGCCAGCAGCTTAGTACCGGGAGGGGTTTACGAGACCCAGTACTTC. V usage is TRBV11-2 and J usage is TRBJ2-5; 8 nucleotides match TRBD2. Germline V lookup: CDR1 SGHAT, CDR2 FQNNGV. CDR3 size: 16 residues. Trimming removed 1 base from V and 5 bases from J; junction bases left unmatched: 9.

For the CDR3, the DNA is TGTGCCAGCAGCAAGAACAGGGGGCAGGCCGGAAACACCATATATTTT. This gives the protein CASSKNRGQAGNTIYF. The chain combines TRBV13 with TRBJ1-3; 9 nucleotides align to TRBD1. J was trimmed by 4 bases and V by 5 bases; bases with no gene match: 9. Per germline, CDR1 PRHDT and CDR2 FYEKMQ (reference sequence). CDR3 length: 16 residues. The whole variable domain, remainder taken from reference TRBV13 and TRBJ1-3, is AAGVIQSPRHLIKEKRETATLKCYPIPRHDTVYWYQQGPGQDPQFLISFYEKMQSDKGSIPDRFSAQQFSDYHSELNMSSLELGDSALYFCASSKNRGQAGNTIYFGEGSWLTVV.